The source of this T cell receptor (beta chain) is a study of T-cell memory formation after mild COVID-19. CDR1 SGDLS and CDR2 YYNGEE come from the germline V gene. The CDR3 loop spans 18 amino acids. The trim removed 4 bases at V and 0 bases at J, leaving 13 bases unmatched. The sample holds a few counts of this clonotype. After 5'RACE with constant-segment primers, TCR alpha and TCR beta cDNA libraries carrying sample barcodes and UMIs were obtained. MiXCR, run by TCRdb on the 5' RACE reads, gives a single entry per CDR3 protein. Among under 350,000 distinct CDR3 sequences listed, 15% to 20% were seen once.

The V call is TRBV9, the J call TRBJ2-1; 7 bases fit TRBD2. This sequence originates from a man aged 18 to 35 who had mild COVID-19 (a few samples of this study predate the infection). Cell type and time point are not known. The sample comprised PBMCs or a T cell subset sorted from them (not recorded which). The CDR3, as DNA: TGTGCCAGCAGCCAAGGGGAGGGCCTGGGACGCTCCTACAATGAGCAGTTCTTC. It yields the protein CASSQGEGLGRSYNEQFF.